Reported below is one TCR beta chain. This table comes from immunoSEQ multiplex PCR, and its TCRdb copy is limited to in-frame clones, with some not included. The repertoire holds some 660,000 clones, with over 75% as singletons. This sample was taken from a study of shared T cell receptors in the human thymus. The CDR3 consists of 14 residues. The V and J ends lost 1 base and 3 bases respectively, with 7 bases between them. Germline V lookup: CDR1 SGHTA, CDR2 FQGTGA. These same data were also listed under a study on human thymus T cells. That study adds: Resections that were taken during corrective heart surgery supplied the thymus tissue. Both thymic and peripheral blood repertoires showed apparently biased V and J usage.

The chain recombines TRBV7-3 with TRBJ1-5; no reliable D call. The source material was thymocytes. The sequence derives from a boy less than two years old with a congenital heart defect. The CDR3 spells CASSLSSPNQPQHF. The CDR3 DNA is TGTGCCAGCAGCTTAAGCAGTCCCAATCAGCCCCAGCATTTT.